This TCR beta chain was recovered during a study of control samples from healthy donors and cancer patients. Using immunoSEQ multiplex PCR, the repertoire was profiled, and TCRdb retains in-frame clones only, with some absent. Of about 410,000 clones detected, around 90% appear once; the ten largest clones hold 5% to 7%. V gave up 3 bases and J gave up 4 bases, with 12 bases separating them. CDR1 KGHSH and CDR2 LQKENI come from the germline V gene. This CDR3 has 14 amino acids. The sequencing sample was made of PBMCs. This chain links TRBV18 with TRBJ1-2; no clear D gene. This TCR was sampled from a man aged 35 to 55 with head and neck cancer. CDR3 in amino acids: CASSPSLGSYGYTF. CDR3 nucleotide sequence: TGTGCCAGCTCACCTTCCCTTGGGAGCTATGGCTACACCTTC.